The sequence of this TCR beta chain was determined in a study of cytomegalovirus exposure and HLA in healthy donors. Broader study findings: A later analysis reported that several of the most significant clusters appeared to be linked to common viral pathogens, among them Epstein-Barr virus. What a later analysis reportedly showed was that an Asian-associated ancestry cluster had fewer N-insertions than the roughly 700-donor mean. A few CMV-associated chains proved CMV antigen-specific in vitro.

The CDR3 contains 11 residues. Trimming took 5 bases from V and 5 from J, leaving 6 bases between them. CDR1 is MGHRA, CDR2 YSYEKL, per germline. A note on this clone: Antigen unknown.

PCR involved 60 Vbeta and 13 Jbeta primers. Some clones are missing from TCRdb's copy, which holds only in-frame ones; the method was immunoSEQ multiplex PCR. The table shows more than 80,000 clones, with 65% to 80% occurring only once. The receptor was isolated from a man aged 55 to 70 in good health and CMV-seronegative. The J gene is TRBJ1-1, the V gene TRBV4-1; D is unclear. What was sequenced was PBMCs. The DNA for the CDR3 is TGCGCCAGCAGCTATTTAACTGAAGCTTTCTTT. Translated, it gives CASSYLTEAFF.